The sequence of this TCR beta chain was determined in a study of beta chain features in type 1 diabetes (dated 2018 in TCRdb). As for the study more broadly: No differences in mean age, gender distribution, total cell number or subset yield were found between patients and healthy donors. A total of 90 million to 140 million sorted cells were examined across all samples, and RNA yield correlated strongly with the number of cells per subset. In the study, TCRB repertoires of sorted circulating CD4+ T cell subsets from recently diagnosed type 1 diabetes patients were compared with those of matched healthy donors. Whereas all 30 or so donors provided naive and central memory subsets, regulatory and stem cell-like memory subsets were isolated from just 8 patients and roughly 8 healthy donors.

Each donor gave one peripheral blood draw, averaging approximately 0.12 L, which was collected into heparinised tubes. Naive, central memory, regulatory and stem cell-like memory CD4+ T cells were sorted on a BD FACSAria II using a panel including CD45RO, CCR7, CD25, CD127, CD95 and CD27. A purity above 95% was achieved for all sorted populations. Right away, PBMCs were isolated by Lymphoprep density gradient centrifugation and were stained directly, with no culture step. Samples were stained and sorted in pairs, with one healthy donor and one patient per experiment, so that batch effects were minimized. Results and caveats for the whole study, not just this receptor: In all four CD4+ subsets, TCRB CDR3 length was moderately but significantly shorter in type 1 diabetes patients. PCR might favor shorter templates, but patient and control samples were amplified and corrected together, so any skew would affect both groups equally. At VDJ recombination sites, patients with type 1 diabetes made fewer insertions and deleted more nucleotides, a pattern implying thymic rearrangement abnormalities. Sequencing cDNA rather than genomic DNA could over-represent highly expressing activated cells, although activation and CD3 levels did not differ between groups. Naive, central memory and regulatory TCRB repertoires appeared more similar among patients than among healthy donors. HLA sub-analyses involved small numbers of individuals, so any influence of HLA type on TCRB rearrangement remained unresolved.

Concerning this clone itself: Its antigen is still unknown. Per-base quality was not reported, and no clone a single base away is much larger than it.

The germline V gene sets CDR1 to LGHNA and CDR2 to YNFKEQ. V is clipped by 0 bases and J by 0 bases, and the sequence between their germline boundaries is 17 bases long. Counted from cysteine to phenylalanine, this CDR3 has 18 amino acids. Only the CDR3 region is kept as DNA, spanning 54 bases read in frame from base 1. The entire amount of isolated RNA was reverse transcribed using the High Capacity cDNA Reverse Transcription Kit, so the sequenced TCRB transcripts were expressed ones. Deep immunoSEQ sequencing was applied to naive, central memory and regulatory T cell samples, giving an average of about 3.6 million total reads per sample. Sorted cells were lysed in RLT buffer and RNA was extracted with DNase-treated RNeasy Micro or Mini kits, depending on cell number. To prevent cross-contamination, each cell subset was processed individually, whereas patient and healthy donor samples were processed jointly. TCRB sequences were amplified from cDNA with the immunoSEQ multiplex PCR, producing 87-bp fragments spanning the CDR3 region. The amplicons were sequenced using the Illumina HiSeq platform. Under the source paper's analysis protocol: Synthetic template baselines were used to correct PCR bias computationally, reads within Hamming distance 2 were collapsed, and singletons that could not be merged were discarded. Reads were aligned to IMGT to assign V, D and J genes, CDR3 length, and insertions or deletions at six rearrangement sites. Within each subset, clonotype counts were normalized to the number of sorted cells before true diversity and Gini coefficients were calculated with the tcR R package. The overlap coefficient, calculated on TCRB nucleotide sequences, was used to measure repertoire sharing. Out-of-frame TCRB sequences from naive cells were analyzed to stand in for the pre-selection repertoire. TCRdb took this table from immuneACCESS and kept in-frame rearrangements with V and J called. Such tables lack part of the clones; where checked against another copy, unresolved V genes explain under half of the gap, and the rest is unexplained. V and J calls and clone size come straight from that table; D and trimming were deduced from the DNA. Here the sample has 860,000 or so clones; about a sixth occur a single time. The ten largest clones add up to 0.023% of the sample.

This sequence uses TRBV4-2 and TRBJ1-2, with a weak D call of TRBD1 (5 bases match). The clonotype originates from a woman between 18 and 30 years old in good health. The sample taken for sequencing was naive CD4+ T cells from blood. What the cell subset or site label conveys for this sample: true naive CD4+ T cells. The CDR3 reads CASSQDLPRRASNYGYTF. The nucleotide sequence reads TGTGCCAGCAGCCAAGATCTCCCGCGCAGGGCCTCTAACTATGGCTACACCTTC.